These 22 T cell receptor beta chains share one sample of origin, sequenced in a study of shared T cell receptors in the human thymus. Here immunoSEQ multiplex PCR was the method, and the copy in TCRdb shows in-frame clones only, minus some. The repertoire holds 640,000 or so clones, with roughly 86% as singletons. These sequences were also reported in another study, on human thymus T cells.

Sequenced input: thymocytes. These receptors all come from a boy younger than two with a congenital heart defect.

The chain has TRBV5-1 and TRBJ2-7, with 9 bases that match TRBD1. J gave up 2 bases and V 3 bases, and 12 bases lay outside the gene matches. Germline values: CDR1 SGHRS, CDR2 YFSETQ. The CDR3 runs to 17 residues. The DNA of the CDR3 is TGCGCCAGCAGCTACAACTTTACCGGGACAGGGACCTACGAGCAGTACTTC. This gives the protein CASSYNFTGTGTYEQYF.

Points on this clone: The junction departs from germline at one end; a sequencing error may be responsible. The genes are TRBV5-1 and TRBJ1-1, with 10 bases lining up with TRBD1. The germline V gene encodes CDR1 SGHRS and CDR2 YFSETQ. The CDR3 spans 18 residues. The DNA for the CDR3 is TGCGCCAGCAGCTCGTTTCCGGGACAGGGGTTGATGAACTCTGAAGCTTTCTTT. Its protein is CASSSFPGQGLMNSEAFF.

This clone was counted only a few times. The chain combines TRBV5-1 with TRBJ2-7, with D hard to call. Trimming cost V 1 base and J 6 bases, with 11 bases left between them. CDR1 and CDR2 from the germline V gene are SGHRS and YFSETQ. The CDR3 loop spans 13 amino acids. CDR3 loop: CASSLNSNGEQYF. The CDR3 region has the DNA TGCGCCAGCAGCTTGAACTCCAACGGCGAGCAGTACTTC.

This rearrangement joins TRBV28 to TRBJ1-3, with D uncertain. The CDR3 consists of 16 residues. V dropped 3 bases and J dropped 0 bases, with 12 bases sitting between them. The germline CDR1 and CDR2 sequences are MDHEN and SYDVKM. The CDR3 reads CASSFTAPNSGNTIYF. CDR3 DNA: TGTGCCAGCAGTTTTACCGCACCTAACTCTGGAAACACCATATATTTT. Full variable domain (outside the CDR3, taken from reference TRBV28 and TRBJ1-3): DVKVTQSSRYLVKRTGEKVFLECVQDMDHENMFWYRQDPGLGLRLIYFSYDVKMKEKGDIPEGYSVSREKKERFSLILESASTNQTSMYLCASSFTAPNSGNTIYFGEGSWLTVV.

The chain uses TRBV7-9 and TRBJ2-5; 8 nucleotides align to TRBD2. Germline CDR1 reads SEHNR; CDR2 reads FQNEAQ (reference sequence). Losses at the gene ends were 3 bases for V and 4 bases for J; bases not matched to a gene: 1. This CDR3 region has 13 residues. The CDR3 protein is CASSFAGGETQYF. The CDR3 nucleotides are TGTGCCAGCAGCTTCGCGGGGGGAGAGACCCAGTACTTC.

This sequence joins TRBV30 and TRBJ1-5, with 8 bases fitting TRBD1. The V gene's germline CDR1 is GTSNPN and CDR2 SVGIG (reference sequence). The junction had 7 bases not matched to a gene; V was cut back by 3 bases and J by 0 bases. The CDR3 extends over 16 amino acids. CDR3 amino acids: CAWSGQGGNSNQPQHF. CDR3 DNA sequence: TGTGCCTGGAGCGGACAGGGTGGGAATAGCAATCAGCCCCAGCATTTT.

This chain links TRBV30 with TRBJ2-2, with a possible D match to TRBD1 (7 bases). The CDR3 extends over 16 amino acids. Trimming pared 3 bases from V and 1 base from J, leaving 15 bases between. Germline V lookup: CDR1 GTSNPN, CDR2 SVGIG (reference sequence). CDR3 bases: TGTGCCTGGAGCCCGGCGGGGACAGAGAACACCGGGGAGCTGTTTTTT. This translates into CAWSPAGTENTGELFF.

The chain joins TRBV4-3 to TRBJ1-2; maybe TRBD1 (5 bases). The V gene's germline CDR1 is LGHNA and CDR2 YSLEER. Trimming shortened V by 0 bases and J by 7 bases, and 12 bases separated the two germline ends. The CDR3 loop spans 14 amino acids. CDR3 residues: CASSQDRDGAGYTF. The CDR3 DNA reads TGCGCCAGCAGCCAAGACAGGGATGGAGCTGGCTACACCTTC.

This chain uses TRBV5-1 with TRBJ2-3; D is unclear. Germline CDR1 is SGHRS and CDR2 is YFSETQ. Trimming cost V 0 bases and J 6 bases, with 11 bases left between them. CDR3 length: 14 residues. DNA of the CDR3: TGCGCCAGCAGCTTGGGAACAGACCTTGATACGCAGTATTTT. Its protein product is CASSLGTDLDTQYF.

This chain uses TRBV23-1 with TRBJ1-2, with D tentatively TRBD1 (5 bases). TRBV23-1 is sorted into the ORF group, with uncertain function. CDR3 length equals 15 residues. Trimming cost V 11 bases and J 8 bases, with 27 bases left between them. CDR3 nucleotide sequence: TGCGCCTGGAGAAACCTTGGGGCACTAATTGGCGGCTACACCTTC. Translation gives CAWRNLGALIGGYTF.

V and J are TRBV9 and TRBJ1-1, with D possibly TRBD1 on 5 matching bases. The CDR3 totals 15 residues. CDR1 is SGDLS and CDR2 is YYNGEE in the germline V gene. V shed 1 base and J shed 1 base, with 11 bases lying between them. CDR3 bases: TGTGCCAGCAGCGTAAGGGCCACAGGGAACACTGAAGCTTTCTTT. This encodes CASSVRATGNTEAFF.

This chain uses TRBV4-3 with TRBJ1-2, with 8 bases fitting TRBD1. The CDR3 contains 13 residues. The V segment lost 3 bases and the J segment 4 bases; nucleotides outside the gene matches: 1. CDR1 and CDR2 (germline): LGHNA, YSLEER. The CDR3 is CASSQGTGYGYTF. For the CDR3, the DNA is TGCGCCAGCAGCCAGGGGACAGGCTATGGCTACACCTTC.

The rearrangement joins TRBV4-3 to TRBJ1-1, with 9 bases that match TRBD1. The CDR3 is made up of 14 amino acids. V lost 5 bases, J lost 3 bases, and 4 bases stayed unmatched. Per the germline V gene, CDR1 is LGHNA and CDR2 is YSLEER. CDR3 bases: TGCGCCAGCAGCACTGGACAGGGGTACACTGAAGCTTTCTTT. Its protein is CASSTGQGYTEAFF.

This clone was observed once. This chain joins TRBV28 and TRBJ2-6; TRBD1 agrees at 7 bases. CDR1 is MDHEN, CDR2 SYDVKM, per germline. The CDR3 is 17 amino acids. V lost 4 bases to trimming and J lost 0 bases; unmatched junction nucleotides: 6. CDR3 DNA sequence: TGTGCCAGCAGTTCCGGGACAGCGAACTCTGGGGCCAACGTCCTGACTTTC. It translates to CASSSGTANSGANVLTF. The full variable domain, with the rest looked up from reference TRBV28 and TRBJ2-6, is DVKVTQSSRYLVKRTGEKVFLECVQDMDHENMFWYRQDPGLGLRLIYFSYDVKMKEKGDIPEGYSVSREKKERFSLILESASTNQTSMYLCASSSGTANSGANVLTFGAGSRLTVL.

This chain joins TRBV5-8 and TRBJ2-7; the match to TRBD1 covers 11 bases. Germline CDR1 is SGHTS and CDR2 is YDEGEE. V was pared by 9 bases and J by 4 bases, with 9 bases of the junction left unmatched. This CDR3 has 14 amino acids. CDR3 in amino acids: CATSTGTGGYEQYF. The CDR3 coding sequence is TGTGCCACCTCAACCGGGACAGGGGGATACGAGCAGTACTTC.

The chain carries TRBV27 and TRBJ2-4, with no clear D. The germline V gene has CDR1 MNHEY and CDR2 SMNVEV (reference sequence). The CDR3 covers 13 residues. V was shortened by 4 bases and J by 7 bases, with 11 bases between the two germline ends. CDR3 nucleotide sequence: TGTGCCAGCAGTTCCCGAAGCCGGAACATTCAGTACTTC. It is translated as CASSSRSRNIQYF.

CDR3 sequence (DNA): TGCGCCAGCAGCTTGGGGGCAGGGATCCTGCGGGGCACTGAAGCTTTCTTT. Its protein is CASSLGAGILRGTEAFF. The chain uses TRBV5-1 and TRBJ1-1; D is perhaps TRBD1 (5 bases). Trimming removed 0 bases from V and 4 bases from J, with 19 bases in between. The CDR3 is 17 residues long. Per the germline V gene, CDR1 is SGHRS and CDR2 is YFSETQ.

Here the CDR3 reads CASSAGGDTQYF. DNA of the CDR3: TGTGCCAGCAGTGCTGGGGGGGATACGCAGTATTTT. The V gene is TRBV7-3, the J gene TRBJ2-3; a weak D match, TRBD2 (6 bases). The CDR3 runs 12 residues. The V gene lost 6 bases and the J gene lost 6 bases, with 10 bases spanning the gap. The germline gives CDR1 SGHTA, CDR2 FQGTGA.

CDR3 DNA: TGCGCCAGCAGCCAAGATTACCCTAGCGGGCCGAACACCGGGGAGCTGTTTTTT. It encodes CASSQDYPSGPNTGELFF. V usage is TRBV4-3 and J usage is TRBJ2-2, with 8 bases that match TRBD2. Trimming at V came to 0 bases and at J to 0 bases, leaving 6 bases not matched to a gene. Germline V lookup: CDR1 LGHNA, CDR2 YSLEER. The CDR3 is 18 residues long.

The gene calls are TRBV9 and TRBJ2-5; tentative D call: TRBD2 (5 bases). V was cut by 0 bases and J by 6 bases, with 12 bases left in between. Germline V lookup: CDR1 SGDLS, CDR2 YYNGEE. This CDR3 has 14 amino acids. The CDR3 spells CASSVGGPLKTQYF. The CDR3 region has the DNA TGTGCCAGCAGCGTAGGCGGGCCCCTGAAGACCCAGTACTTC.

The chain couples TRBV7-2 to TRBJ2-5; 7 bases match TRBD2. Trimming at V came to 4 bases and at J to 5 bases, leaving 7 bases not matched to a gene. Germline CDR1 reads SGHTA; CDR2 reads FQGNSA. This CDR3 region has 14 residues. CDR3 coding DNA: TGTGCCAGCAGCTATCCGAGCGGGAAGGAGACCCAGTACTTC. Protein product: CASSYPSGKETQYF.

The CDR3 DNA sequence: TGTGCCAGCAGCCCCCAGCCAGGGGGTGGCACCGGGGAGCTGTTTTTT. Residues: CASSPQPGGGTGELFF. V is TRBV13 and J is TRBJ2-2, with 7 bases aligning to TRBD1. This CDR3 has 16 residues. Germline lookup yields CDR1 PRHDT and CDR2 FYEKMQ (reference sequence). With V trimmed by 5 bases and J by 4 bases, 10 bases remained unmatched.